The 25 T cell receptor beta chains presented below share a single source sample, sequenced in a study of regulatory T cells in long-lasting Graves disease. Construction of the TCR beta libraries employed iRepertoire HTBI primers in conjunction with Arm-PCR of CDR3 regions. TCRdb passed the multiplex PCR reads through MiXCR, listing each CDR3 protein once. The data show over 650,000 distinct CDR3 sequences, around 30% seen once. Time point indicated: persistent/refractory GD, antithyroid drugs over 5 years with positive TRAb. RNA isolated from PBMCs was used to make the TCR library. Material: peripheral blood mononuclear cells (PBMCs), obtained when the disease was refractory, from a patient treated with antithyroid drugs. Receptors were obtained from a female donor with Graves disease.

This clonotype has only a few counts. The chain joins TRBV12-3 or TRBV12-4 to TRBJ1-5; D remains unclear. The germline V and J ends were trimmed by 6 bases and 2 bases, with 14 bases remaining between them. CDR3 size: 15 residues. CDR3 protein: CASSYTDGRNQPQHF. The CDR3 DNA sequence: TGTGCCAGCAGCTACACCGACGGTCGCAATCAGCCCCAGCATTTT.

The rearrangement uses TRBV12-3 or TRBV12-4 and TRBJ1-2; the D gene is possibly TRBD1 (6 bases). The V and J ends lost 4 bases and 4 bases respectively, with 13 bases between them. The CDR3 consists of 14 residues. CDR3 sequence (DNA): TGTGCCAGCAGTTCCACAGGGCCGATCTATGGCTACACCTTC. It translates to CASSSTGPIYGYTF.

The rearrangement joins TRBV6-1 to TRBJ1-6; TRBD1 agrees at 9 bases. The CDR3 sequence is 15 residues long. The V gene end was trimmed by 7 bases and the J gene end by 10 bases; junction bases not matched to a gene: 11. CDR1 MNHNS and CDR2 SASEGT come from the germline V gene. CDR3 DNA sequence: TGTGCCAGCACCCCCGGGGGACAGGGAGGATCACCCCTCCACTTT. This encodes CASTPGGQGGSPLHF.

This clonotype appeared a few times. The V gene is TRBV7-2, the J gene TRBJ2-5, with TRBD2 matching 7 bases. Germline CDR1 SGHTA, CDR2 FQGNSA. This CDR3 region has 17 residues. The ends lost 1 base at V and 5 bases at J; junction bases unmatched: 13. CDR3 loop: CASSLVNGGSYTETQYF. CDR3 DNA sequence: TGTGCCAGCAGCTTAGTCAACGGGGGGTCCTACACGGAGACCCAGTACTTC.

The chain links TRBV19 to TRBJ1-2; a possible D gene is TRBD1 (6 bases). This CDR3 contains 15 residues. The ends were cut back, 4 bases at V and 8 bases at J, with 20 bases in the middle. Germline V gives CDR1 LNHDA, CDR2 SQIVND (reference sequence). The CDR3 loop is CASSTSPDSAGGYTF. The CDR3 DNA reads as TGTGCCAGTAGTACAAGCCCGGACAGTGCGGGGGGCTACACCTTC. Based on the CDR3 plus reference TRBV19 and TRBJ1-2, the full variable domain is DGGITQSPKYLFRKEGQNVTLSCEQNLNHDAMYWYRQDPGQGLRLIYYSQIVNDFQKGDIAEGYSVSREKKESFPLTVTSAQKNPTAFYLCASSTSPDSAGGYTFGSGTRLTVV.

In DNA form, the CDR3 reads TGTGCCTGGTCGTTCCTCGGGACGGCGAACACTGAAGCTTTCTTT. It codes for CAWSFLGTANTEAFF. V and J are TRBV30 and TRBJ1-1, with a tentative D call TRBD1 (5 bases). This CDR3 has 15 amino acids. Trimming removed 5 bases from V and 1 base from J, with 17 bases in between. Germline loops: CDR1 GTSNPN, CDR2 SVGIG (reference sequence).

The chain links TRBV25-1 to TRBJ1-2, with D possibly TRBD1 on 5 matching bases. Trimming took off 2 bases at V and 7 bases at J, with 11 bases between the two ends. The germline V gene encodes CDR1 MGHDK and CDR2 SYGVNS. CDR3 length: 13 amino acids. The CDR3 region has the DNA TGTGCCAGCAGTGAACCGGGGGGATTTGGCTACACCTTC. The encoded protein is CASSEPGGFGYTF.

This clonotype showed up many times. This chain's CDR3 is CASSFRGTAYNSPLHF. The DNA for the CDR3 is TGTGCCAGCAGCTTCAGAGGGACAGCCTATAATTCACCCCTCCACTTT. The rearrangement joins TRBV11-2 to TRBJ1-6, with 7 bases that match TRBD1. The CDR3 loop spans 16 amino acids. The trim removed 3 bases at V and 2 bases at J, leaving 4 bases unmatched. The germline CDR1 and CDR2 sequences are SGHAT and FQNNGV.

The V call is TRBV10-1, the J call TRBJ1-1; perhaps TRBD1 as D (5 bases). CDR1 is WNHNN and CDR2 is SYGVQD in the germline V gene (reference sequence). The CDR3 is 12 residues long. V lost 4 bases to trimming and J lost 6 bases, with 9 bases between them. CDR3 amino acids: CASSGDGPEAFF. CDR3 nucleotide sequence: TGCGCCAGCAGTGGGGACGGCCCTGAAGCTTTCTTT.

This clonotype occurred a few times. This chain connects TRBV3-1 to TRBJ2-7; D gene unclear. The ends were cut back, 1 base at V and 0 bases at J, with 7 bases in the middle. Germline lookup yields CDR1 LGHDT and CDR2 YNNKEL (reference sequence). The CDR3 contains 14 residues. The DNA of the CDR3 is TGTGCCAGCAGCCAAGGGCAGAGCTCCTACGAGCAGTACTTC. The encoded protein is CASSQGQSSYEQYF.

There are a few counts of this clonotype. For the CDR3, the DNA is TGTGCCAGCAGTACCGCAGGCAACACTGAAGCTTTCTTT. Its translation is CASSTAGNTEAFF. This rearrangement joins TRBV27 to TRBJ1-1; D gene unclear. CDR1 and CDR2 from the germline V gene are MNHEY and SMNVEV (reference sequence). This CDR3 region has 13 residues. V was shortened by 5 bases and J by 2 bases, with 9 bases between the two germline ends.

In its sample, this clonotype was seen many times. The V gene is TRBV7-9, the J gene TRBJ2-7; 11 nucleotides match TRBD2. CDR1 and CDR2 from the germline V gene are SEHNR and FQNEAQ (reference sequence). There are 16 residues in the CDR3. V shed 0 bases and J 3 bases; nucleotides not matched to a gene: 4. CDR3 bases: TGTGCCAGCAGCTTAGCCACCGGGACTAGCGGCTACGAGCAGTACTTC. This sequence encodes CASSLATGTSGYEQYF.

A few counts support this clonotype. The rearrangement uses TRBV10-3 and TRBJ1-4; TRBD1 might be the D (6 bases). The CDR3 runs to 14 residues. Trimming removed 6 bases from V and 8 bases from J, with 16 bases in between. Germline CDR1 ENHRY, CDR2 SYGVKD. CDR3 protein: CAIREQGGEEKLFF. The CDR3 DNA reads as TGTGCCATCAGGGAACAGGGAGGAGAGGAAAAACTGTTTTTT.

This clonotype has just a few counts. The CDR3 sequence is CSVVGQNYGYTF. The CDR3 DNA sequence: TGCAGCGTTGTAGGGCAGAACTATGGCTACACCTTC. The chain carries TRBV29-1 and TRBJ1-2, with D unclear. V lost 4 bases to trimming and J lost 2 bases, with 8 bases between them. The germline V gene encodes CDR1 SQVTM and CDR2 ANQGSEA. CDR3 length: 12 residues. The variable domain in full, completed from reference TRBV29-1 and TRBJ1-2, reads SAVISQKPSRDICQRGTSLTIQCQVDSQVTMMFWYRQQPGQSLTLIATANQGSEATYESGFVIDKFPISRPNLTFSTLTVSNMSPEDSSIYLCSVVGQNYGYTFGSGTRLTVV.

This sequence joins TRBV2 and TRBJ2-5; 9 nucleotides align to TRBD2. The CDR3 extends over 15 amino acids. After removal of 8 bases from V and 4 bases from J, the junction contained 11 bases not matched to a gene. Germline V gene lookup returns CDR1 SNHLY and CDR2 FYNNEI. CDR3 in amino acids: CASFDPAGGTETQYF. The DNA for the CDR3 is TGTGCCAGCTTTGATCCAGCGGGAGGCACAGAGACCCAGTACTTC.

The chain recombines TRBV10-3 with TRBJ2-5, with 9 bases fitting TRBD2. CDR1 and CDR2 from the germline V gene are ENHRY and SYGVKD. V lost 5 bases to trimming and J lost 4 bases; unmatched junction nucleotides: 5. This CDR3 comprises 14 residues. CDR3 nucleotide sequence: TGTGCCATCAGTCCCGGGACTAGCCGAGAGACCCAGTACTTC. Protein sequence: CAISPGTSRETQYF.

The chain carries TRBV6-1 and TRBJ2-7; D is unresolved. Trimming left V 11 bases short and J 2 bases short, with 10 bases between. Germline V gene sequence: CDR1 MNHNS, CDR2 SASEGT. This CDR3 comprises 11 residues. The CDR3 DNA is TGTGCCGTAAATCAGGCCTACGAGCAGTACTTC. Translation: CAVNQAYEQYF.

This clonotype came up many times. The V and J genes are TRBV10-3 and TRBJ2-7; perhaps TRBD1 as D (5 bases). Trimming left V 6 bases short and J 2 bases short, with 23 bases between. Looked up from germline, CDR1 is ENHRY and CDR2 is SYGVKD. This CDR3 is 17 amino acids long. The CDR3, as DNA: TGTGCCATCAGCAGGGTCCAAACAGGAGTTTTGACCTACGAGCAGTACTTC. It is translated as CAISRVQTGVLTYEQYF.

This clonotype came up a few times. The chain employs TRBV20-1 and TRBJ1-6; 9 bases are shared with TRBD1. This CDR3 comprises 13 residues. CDR1 is DFQATT and CDR2 is SNEGSKA in the germline V gene (reference sequence). V was clipped by 8 bases and J by 9 bases; unmatched bases: 8. The CDR3 region has the DNA TGCAGTTCGGGACAGGGTGGAGGTTCACCCCTCCACTTT. Amino acid sequence: CSSGQGGGSPLHF.

This chain connects TRBV6-1 to TRBJ1-1; TRBD1 is a possible D gene (6 bases). The CDR3 contains 12 residues. Trimming took 6 bases from V and 9 from J, leaving 14 bases between them. CDR1 is MNHNS and CDR2 is SASEGT in the germline V gene. The CDR3 DNA reads as TGTGCCAGCAGCCTCCGGGACAATAAAGCTTTCTTT. Encoded protein: CASSLRDNKAFF.

V usage is TRBV5-1 and J usage is TRBJ2-5, with D unresolved. This CDR3 has 15 amino acids. The ends were cut back, 0 bases at V and 5 bases at J, with 14 bases in the middle. Per germline, CDR1 SGHRS and CDR2 YFSETQ. The CDR3 reads CASSLVHSDSETQYF. As DNA, the CDR3 is TGCGCCAGCAGCTTGGTTCACTCCGATTCGGAGACCCAGTACTTC.

This clonotype was found many times. The chain links TRBV28 to TRBJ1-5; D possibly corresponds to TRBD1 (5 bases). Germline loops: CDR1 MDHEN, CDR2 SYDVKM. The germline V and J ends were trimmed by 1 base and 4 bases, with 8 bases remaining between them. The CDR3 has 14 amino acids. CDR3 loop: CASSLSGENQPQHF. For the CDR3, the DNA is TGTGCCAGCAGTTTATCGGGGGAAAATCAGCCCCAGCATTTT.

The V and J genes are TRBV27 and TRBJ1-4; 7 bases line up with TRBD1. Looked up from germline, CDR1 is MNHEY and CDR2 is SMNVEV (reference sequence). With 10 bases clipped from V and 0 bases from J, the junction kept 14 bases outside the gene matches. This CDR3 region has 17 residues. CDR3 amino acids: CATKERDSITTNEKLFF. CDR3 nucleotides: TGTGCCACCAAGGAGCGGGACAGTATAACAACTAATGAAAAACTGTTTTTT. Based on the CDR3 plus reference TRBV27 and TRBJ1-4, the full variable domain is EAQVTQNPRYLITVTGKKLTVTCSQNMNHEYMSWYRQDPGLGLRQIYYSMNVEVTDKGDVPEGYKVSRKEKRNFPLILESPSPNQTSLYFCATKERDSITTNEKLFFGSGTQLSVL.

CDR3 residues: CASSATMGETQYF. As DNA, the CDR3 is TGTGCCAGCAGCGCGACTATGGGAGAGACCCAGTACTTC. This chain joins TRBV7-3 and TRBJ2-5; TRBD2 is a possible D gene (5 bases). Looked up from germline, CDR1 is SGHTA and CDR2 is FQGTGA. The V and J ends lost 5 bases and 4 bases respectively, with 11 bases between them. The CDR3 runs 13 residues.

This clonotype was observed a handful of times. The rearrangement links TRBV12-3 or TRBV12-4 to TRBJ1-5; D might be TRBD1 (6 bases). This CDR3 spans 14 amino acids. The germline V and J ends were trimmed by 8 bases and 2 bases, with 13 bases remaining between them. CDR3 coding DNA: TGTGCCAGCTCACCAGGGGCCGGCAATCAGCCCCAGCATTTT. Translated: CASSPGAGNQPQHF.